The next 3 T cell receptor beta chains were all read from a single sample in a study of glioma-infiltrating T cells. The iRepertoire nested amplicon-rescue multiplex PCR amplified TCR alpha and beta CDR3s from RNA. TCRdb used MiXCR to reprocess the multiplex PCR reads, holding one entry per CDR3 protein. The table has fewer than 250,000 distinct CDR3 sequences, over 25% seen once. The sequenced material came from glioma tissue, nonneoplastic brain tissue, or PBMCs (not recorded which). These receptors all come from a human donor with low-grade glioma or glioblastoma, undergoing nonglioma brain surgery, or in good health (not recorded which).

The chain has TRBV19 and TRBJ1-3; 8 bases match TRBD1. V lost 10 bases and J lost 7; bases outside the gene matches: 9. Germline loops: CDR1 LNHDA, CDR2 SQIVND (reference sequence). The length of the CDR3 is 13 residues. The CDR3 here is CATQNRGGNTIYF. CDR3 DNA: TGTGCCACCCAAAACAGGGGGGGGAACACCATATATTTT.

This clonotype was detected many times. V is TRBV7-2 and J is TRBJ1-3, with unresolved D. The V end was cut by 1 base, the J end by 6 bases, with 13 bases between. Per germline, CDR1 SGHTA and CDR2 FQGNSA. The CDR3 contains 15 residues. CDR3: CASSLGHSGVNTIYF. CDR3 DNA: TGTGCCAGCAGCTTAGGGCACAGCGGGGTAAACACCATATATTTT.

At least ten counts were recorded for this clonotype. The rearrangement links TRBV7-9 to TRBJ1-2; D may be TRBD1 (5 bases). V was shortened by 9 bases and J by 3 bases, with 14 bases between the two germline ends. Per germline, CDR1 SEHNR and CDR2 FQNEAQ (reference sequence). The CDR3 is 13 residues long. CDR3 sequence (DNA): TGTGCCAGTCGAGAGGGGAATGACTATGGCTACACCTTC. Its protein is CASREGNDYGYTF.